The rows below give T cell receptor beta chains drawn from one sample of a study of T cells in Graves' hyperthyroidism and ophthalmopathy. Via MiXCR, TCRdb re-called the multiplex PCR reads, giving one row per CDR3 protein. The sample comprises 150,000 or so distinct CDR3 sequences, 22% of which are singletons, and over 60% rests with the top ten. Sequenced material: blood. The receptors stem from a woman between 50 and 59 years old with Graves' hyperthyroidism that later progressed to Graves' ophthalmopathy. Each CDR3 is given with its conserved first and last residue. A D gene is named only where the DNA matches it firmly. Clone size is given for some rows only: seen once, a few or many times, or a class if the clone is expanded.

v_call	clone_size	cdr3_length	j_call	d_call	cdr3_aa	cdr3_nt
TRBV3-1	NA	16	TRBJ2-3	TRBD2	CASSPAGGRAADTQYF	TGTGCCAGCAGCCCAGCGGGGGGGAGGGCCGCAGATACGCAGTATTTT
TRBV3-1	many	14	TRBJ1-6	NA	CASSQRGARSPLHF	TGTGCCAGCAGCCAACGGGGGGCGCGGTCACCCCTCCACTTT
TRBV7-2	many	14	TRBJ2-3	NA	CASSLGQRTDTQYF	TGTGCCAGCAGCTTAGGTCAGCGCACAGATACGCAGTATTTT
TRBV20-1	few	13	TRBJ2-7	TRBD2	CSAHGTSGYEQYF	TGCAGTGCGCACGGGACTAGCGGATACGAGCAGTACTTC
TRBV28	few	15	TRBJ2-1	TRBD2	CASRSGTSGYNEQFF	TGTGCCAGCAGGTCTGGGACTAGCGGCTACAATGAGCAGTTCTTC
TRBV15	NA	15	TRBJ1-1	NA	CATSSATLIDTEAFF	TGTGCCACCAGCAGTGCCACGTTGATTGACACTGAAGCTTTCTTT
TRBV27	many	18	TRBJ2-7	NA	CASRKPLPGTTSSYEQYF	TGTGCCAGCAGAAAGCCTCTCCCGGGGACGACCAGCTCCTACGAGCAGTACTTC
TRBV6-1	few	12	TRBJ1-2	NA	CASTSTTYGYTF	TGTGCCAGCACCTCCACTACCTATGGCTACACCTTC
TRBV30	many	12	TRBJ1-3	NA	CAWSGGINTIYF	TGTGCCTGGAGTGGGGGGATCAACACCATATATTTT
TRBV28	NA	14	TRBJ1-1	NA	CASSPPGQNTEAFF	TGTGCCAGCAGTCCCCCGGGACAGAACACTGAAGCTTTCTTT
TRBV28	many	12	TRBJ2-7	NA	CASSGSSWEQYF	TGTGCCAGCTCAGGTTCCTCTTGGGAGCAGTACTTC
TRBV5-1	few	15	TRBJ2-2	TRBD1	CASSTSTGATGELFF	TGCGCCAGCAGCACATCGACAGGGGCCACCGGGGAGCTGTTTTTT
TRBV6-5	few	13	TRBJ1-2	NA	CASSYSNGYGYTF	TGTGCCAGCAGTTACTCGAACGGGTATGGCTACACCTTC
TRBV28	many	15	TRBJ2-3	TRBD1	CASSDRGDYADTQYF	TGTGCCAGCAGTGACAGGGGGGACTACGCAGATACGCAGTATTTT
TRBV11-2	many	16	TRBJ1-2	NA	CASSLETGQFALGYTF	TGTGCCAGCAGCTTAGAGACCGGACAGTTTGCTCTGGGCTACACCTTC
TRBV2	many	13	TRBJ2-7	TRBD2	CASGGVSQYEQYF	TGTGCCAGCGGGGGGGTTAGCCAGTACGAGCAGTACTTC
TRBV19	NA	17	TRBJ2-2	TRBD2	CASSNTRREGNTGELFF	TGTGCCAGTAGTAACACTCGGCGGGAGGGGAACACCGGGGAGCTGTTTTTT
TRBV28	many	15	TRBJ2-1	NA	CASTAVGAAYNEQFF	TGTGCCAGCACCGCGGTAGGGGCCGCCTACAATGAGCAGTTCTTC
TRBV28	many	14	TRBJ1-5	TRBD1	CASSLQGSAQPQHF	TGTGCCAGCAGTCTACAGGGGAGTGCTCAGCCCCAGCATTTT
TRBV11-2	NA	15	TRBJ1-1	TRBD1	CASSSRTGRDTEAFF	TGTGCCAGCAGCAGCCGGACAGGGCGTGACACTGAAGCTTTCTTT
TRBV29-1	many	14	TRBJ2-2	NA	CSVEVQFWAGELFF	TGCAGCGTTGAAGTACAGTTTTGGGCCGGGGAGCTGTTTTTT
TRBV28	many	14	TRBJ1-1	NA	CASSRRLVRTEAFF	TGTGCCAGCAGCCGCCGGTTAGTGAGGACTGAAGCTTTCTTT
TRBV6-6	NA	16	TRBJ1-2	NA	CASSYSKNAYSYGYTF	TGTGCCAGCAGTTACTCGAAGAACGCCTACTCCTATGGCTACACCTTC
TRBV29-1	many	13	TRBJ1-1	NA	CSVERDGLAEAFF	TGCAGCGTTGAAAGGGACGGGCTCGCTGAAGCTTTCTTT
TRBV30	many	13	TRBJ1-2	NA	CAWSVQDSDGYTF	TGTGCCTGGAGTGTACAGGACAGCGATGGCTACACCTTC
TRBV11-2	once	13	TRBJ1-2	NA	CASSGILTFGYTF	TGTGCCAGCAGCGGGATTCTGACGTTCGGCTACACCTTC
TRBV7-2	many	16	TRBJ2-7	TRBD2	CASSPFTGTSSGEQYF	TGTGCCAGCAGCCCCTTCACCGGGACTAGCTCTGGCGAGCAGTACTTC
TRBV28	many	14	TRBJ1-1	NA	CASRPGTPGAEAFF	TGTGCCAGCAGACCCGGGACACCGGGCGCTGAAGCTTTCTTT
TRBV20-1	few	14	TRBJ1-1	TRBD1	CSASGWTGRTEAFF	TGCAGTGCTAGTGGTTGGACAGGGCGGACTGAAGCTTTCTTT
TRBV28	NA	14	TRBJ1-2	NA	CASLQGGPDLSYTF	TGTGCCAGCTTACAAGGCGGACCGGATTTGAGCTACACCTTC
TRBV29-1	NA	13	TRBJ1-1	NA	CSVEARVNTEAFF	TGCAGCGTTGAAGCTCGGGTGAACACTGAAGCTTTCTTT
TRBV20-1	NA	15	TRBJ2-5	NA	CSASGWAGDQETQYF	TGCAGTGCTAGTGGGTGGGCAGGAGACCAAGAGACCCAGTACTTC
TRBV9	NA	15	TRBJ2-4	NA	CASSPRGTPGNIQYF	TGTGCCAGCAGCCCCCGGGGCACCCCGGGAAACATTCAGTACTTC
TRBV4-1	NA	14	TRBJ1-1	TRBD1	CASSPGQGYTEAFF	TGCGCCAGCAGCCCCGGACAGGGCTACACTGAAGCTTTCTTT
TRBV10-3	NA	12	TRBJ2-2	NA	CAISQSARELFF	TGTGCCATCAGTCAATCCGCCCGGGAGCTGTTTTTT
TRBV29-1	many	12	TRBJ2-7	NA	CSVSDGTYEQYF	TGCAGCGTGTCAGACGGGACCTACGAGCAGTACTTC
TRBV5-1	many	14	TRBJ2-1	TRBD1	CASSLIQGANEQFF	TGTGCCAGCAGCTTGATCCAGGGGGCAAATGAGCAGTTCTTC
TRBV14	few	14	TRBJ2-1	TRBD1	CVSSHQQGAGEQFF	TGTGTCAGCAGCCACCAACAGGGGGCTGGTGAGCAGTTCTTC
TRBV28	many	13	TRBJ1-1	NA	CASSPPRGTEAFF	TGTGCCAGCAGCCCCCCGCGGGGGACTGAAGCTTTCTTT
TRBV7-9	NA	15	TRBJ1-1	NA	CASTAGSFKNTEAFF	TGTGCCAGCACGGCAGGGTCTTTTAAGAACACTGAAGCTTTCTTT
TRBV30	many	13	TRBJ1-2	NA	CAWKWMELDGYTF	TGTGCCTGGAAATGGATGGAGTTAGATGGCTACACCTTC
TRBV27	many	13	TRBJ2-5	NA	CASSLGRGETQYF	TGTGCCAGCAGTTTAGGTAGAGGGGAGACCCAGTACTTC
TRBV6-2/TRBV6-3	NA	13	TRBJ1-3	NA	CASRSSGRDTIYF	TGTGCCAGCAGGAGTTCAGGGAGGGACACCATATATTTT
TRBV2	once	18	TRBJ2-5	NA	CASSLRSPSSVTQETQYF	TGTGCCAGCAGTCTCAGATCCCCTTCTAGCGTCACCCAAGAGACCCAGTACTTC
TRBV11-2	many	17	TRBJ1-3	NA	CASSRTDWYRSGNTIYF	TGTGCCAGCAGCCGGACTGACTGGTACCGCTCTGGAAACACCATATATTTT
TRBV12-3/TRBV12-4	NA	15	TRBJ2-5	TRBD1	CASTLGQGSGETQYF	TGTGCCAGCACCCTGGGACAGGGGTCAGGTGAGACCCAGTACTTC
TRBV7-9	NA	14	TRBJ1-4	NA	CASSYPGGREKLFF	TGTGCCAGCAGCTACCCGGGAGGCCGTGAAAAACTGTTTTTT
TRBV7-8	many	14	TRBJ2-4	NA	CASSLSDRKNIQYF	TGTGCCAGCAGCTTATCCGACAGAAAAAACATTCAGTACTTC
TRBV6-1	once	18	TRBJ2-6	TRBD1	CASRGWGQAISGANVLTF	TGTGCCAGCAGAGGGTGGGGACAGGCCATCTCTGGGGCCAACGTCCTGACTTTC
TRBV6-1	NA	13	TRBJ1-3	TRBD1	CASTAGQSFAIYF	TGTGCCAGCACCGCGGGACAGTCTTTCGCCATATATTTT
TRBV20-1	many	9	TRBJ1-1	NA	CSVDSEAFF	TGCAGTGTGGACAGTGAAGCTTTCTTT
TRBV11-2	many	16	TRBJ2-7	TRBD1	CASSLETGGLSYEQYF	TGTGCCAGCAGCCTAGAGACAGGGGGCTTGTCCTACGAGCAGTACTTC
TRBV27	many	16	TRBJ2-7	NA	CASSSRGGKSSYEQYF	TGTGCCAGCAGTTCTAGAGGGGGTAAAAGCTCCTACGAGCAGTACTTC